This T cell receptor (beta chain) was recorded in a study of cytomegalovirus exposure and HLA in healthy donors (dated by TCRdb to between 2016 and 2019). A note on the overall study: According to an earlier analysis of a few hundred of the donors, some 180 million T cells yielded 117 million unique TCR beta sequences and approximately 280 Gb of sequence data. Approximately 310 gigabases of sequencing data and 70 million to 100 million unique TCR sequences made up an early release that covered around 640 HLA-typed donors. Among the roughly 430 genotyped donors, roughly 80% belonged to the genetic ancestry cluster associated with self-reported Caucasian donors. The aim of the study was to test whether cataloging public T cell receptors could identify signatures of past pathogen exposure. The T cell repertoires of some 670 subjects were profiled by immunosequencing and related to cytomegalovirus serostatus. A separate validation cohort of roughly 130 different subjects was used in addition to the approximately 670-subject first cohort. To predict cytomegalovirus infection status, the study brought together high-throughput TCR immunosequencing, statistical association of individual TCRs with disease status, and machine learning. To study patterns of TCR occurrence, a later analysis re-analyzed previously published TCR beta repertoires from under 750 donors and added high-resolution HLA genotyping. In the later analysis, no new phenotypic data were used to find candidate immune exposures; instead, reliance was placed on TCR beta sequences and their occurrence across donors. To decide whether each TCR beta V gene segment behaved as functional or pseudogenic, an earlier analysis of several hundred of the donors relied on high-throughput TCR beta sequencing. Donor age, sex, ethnicity and CMV serostatus were compiled alongside the repertoire data. A later genetic analysis used genome-wide SNP genotypes for about 60% of the roughly 700 donors, treating that subset as a discovery cohort. All discovery cohort repertoires had been generated on a single sequencing platform. Class I and class II HLA loci were covered by the typing at four-digit resolution. Typing coverage varied by locus: roughly 620-630 donors for A, B, C, DRB1 and DQB1; roughly 500 for DQA1; around 570 for DPA1; around 490 for DPB1. Because of strong linkage in the cohort, four or five DR-DQ haplotypes were treated as single units for association and clustering. Among some 410 genotyped donors of the cohort, an average of approximately 230,000 unique TCR beta nucleotide sequences were sequenced per donor, 15% to 20% of them non-productive. Results and caveats for the whole study, not just this receptor: Cytomegalovirus status was reported to be diagnosed by the classifier with high specificity and sensitivity in both the original and validation cohorts. A further reported finding was that TCR beta sequences accurately predicted the HLA-A and HLA-B alleles for most subjects in the first cohort. A later analysis found that most CMV-associated TCR beta chains appeared HLA-restricted, with HLA associations seemingly driven largely by CMV exposure. Sequencing depth was assumed to be roughly uniform across donors in the presence/absence analyses, though that assumption may not hold. Around 16 rarely observed V segments, including chromosome 9 orphons, were excluded from the earlier analysis of approximately 600 of the donors because counts were too low. Some IMGT-functional V segments, including TRBV6-2 and TRBV6-3, could not be told apart with the 87-base-pair reads, so those segments were excluded. A few of the identified cytomegalovirus-associated TCR beta chains were confirmed in vitro to be specific for cytomegalovirus antigens. According to a later genetic analysis, donors in an Asian-associated ancestry cluster had fewer N-insertions in productive TCRs than the approximately 650-donor mean. Because HLA typing was missing for some donors at each locus, association tests included only the typed subset. The cohort was sequenced for TCR beta chains only, and without alpha or paired-chain data the features that could be detected were limited. Correlated functional status among segregating V segments might reflect linkage disequilibrium, but an unknown experimental factor could not be ruled out. A later analysis reported that several top co-occurrence clusters appeared linked to parvovirus B19, influenza, CMV and Epstein-Barr virus. A total of 150 to 200 TCR beta chains were listed by the study as associated with cytomegalovirus. Specific HLA alleles were associated with more than 15,000 TCR beta sequences at a false discovery rate of 0.05 in a later analysis. In a later analysis, the rate of TCR association differed among HLA loci, with DRB1 alleles having the most associated TCRs and HLA-C alleles having the fewest. A later analysis found that HLA-associated TCR beta chains were more clonally expanded and had lower generation probabilities than equally common non-associated chains. For the cohort, immune exposure information was limited to CMV serostatus. Assigning TCR associations to individual alleles was difficult when HLA alleles, especially DR and DQ, strongly co-occurred. The authors suggested that the approach could potentially be extended to other disease states and immunological phenotypes. A later genetic analysis associated a missense DCLRE1C variant with V-gene and J-gene trimming of TCR beta chains, and an independent cohort replicated the association. Most TCR sequences were observed very rarely across donors, whereas some public TCRs were present in many individuals. A cluster of highly shared sequence variants was judged likely to be a technical artifact of the sequencing pipeline. In an earlier analysis of about 600 of the donors, most TCR beta V segments appeared in productive rearrangements about 87% or about 30% of the time, broadly matching IMGT annotations.

The CDR3 numbers 15 residues from cysteine through phenylalanine. The only DNA kept is the CDR3, 45 bases in frame from the first base. Trimming removed 0 bases from V and 0 bases from J, leaving 9 bases between the germline ends. CDR1 and CDR2, looked up from the germline V gene, are SGHRS and YFSETQ. Libraries came from the immunoSEQ multiplex PCR assay. The multiplex PCR relied on a mix of 60 forward primers for TCR Vbeta segments and 13 reverse primers for TCR Jbeta segments. Amplification of the CDR3 region of rearranged TCR beta genes was performed with a multiplex PCR assay on genomic DNA. Amplified TCR beta libraries were sequenced as 87-base-pair reads on the Illumina HiSeq System. Under the source paper's analysis protocol: A later analysis counted 75 million to 100 million unique TCR beta chains across the 550 to 750 repertoires, and approximately 11 million of these chains were shared by at least two donors. Raw reads were error-corrected and collapsed into unique sequences by a nearest-neighbor algorithm in which closely related sequences were merged to remove PCR and sequencing errors. To assign V, D and J gene segments, CDR3 sequences were aligned to IMGT reference sequences. For a sequence to be retained, a match of at least six nucleotides was required to both a V gene segment and a J gene segment. Rearrangements were called productive when the CDR3 lacked stop codons and stayed in frame with V and J; all others were non-productive. Following IMGT convention, CDR3 was defined as the stretch from the second conserved V-encoded cysteine to the conserved J-encoded phenylalanine. Sequences without an unambiguous match to a single V gene segment were excluded from the earlier analysis of 450 to 650 of the donors. An earlier analysis of 587 of the donors called V segments functional above 56.7% productive rearrangements and segregating when the between-donor standard deviation exceeded 5%. A statistical classification framework was built to diagnose cytomegalovirus status from the catalog of TCR beta chain sequences. A later analysis assigned V and J genes by comparing TCR nucleotide sequences with IMGT/GENE-DB human TR gene sequences. In a later analysis, CDR3 sequences and most-parsimonious VDJ recombination scenarios were assigned using the TCRdist pipeline. In a later analysis, each TCR beta chain was defined by its CDR3 amino acid sequence together with its V-gene family, and reads without a unique V-gene family were excluded. In a later analysis, nearly 600 highly shared, low-generation-probability nucleotide sequences were removed to address suspected cross-contamination and a sequencing artifact. For each public chain, a later analysis derived a clonal expansion index from normalized ranks of inferred template counts within each repertoire. Generation probabilities in a later analysis came from a VDJ recombination model fitted to out-of-frame rearrangements, and those results were checked against IGoR. In a later analysis, hypergeometric tests were used to score TCR-TCR, TCR-HLA and TCR-CMV co-occurrence, with a repertoire-size bias correction applied to TCR pairs. A later analysis estimated false discovery rates by permuting HLA or CMV assignments 20 times. In a later analysis, co-occurring TCRs were grouped using DBSCAN, and TCRdist sequence similarity was added for clustering within HLA-allele-positive subsets. Co-occurrence clustering excluded repertoires with fewer than 30,000 or more than 120,000 public chains, plus five with anomalous nucleotide sharing. Entries here come from immuneACCESS through TCRdb and include only in-frame sequences with V and J called. Some clones fail to appear in such tables; in the studies checked, an unresolved V gene covers under half of the shortfall, and the cause of the remainder is unknown. The DNA was the basis for D and trimming; V, J and clone size are from that table. The sample includes under 150,000 clones, with around four fifths observed a single time. The top ten constitute 5% to 7% of the sample.

The cohort comprised fewer than 700 healthy bone marrow donors. Cohort members were all nominally healthy when sampled, although unrecorded immune exposures were likely present. The donor tested CMV seropositive, placing the donor among the 289 seropositive members of the cohort. A peripheral blood sample was provided by each donor, and peripheral blood mononuclear cells were used for TCR beta sequencing. Genomic DNA was extracted from the blood cell samples with the Qiagen DNeasy Blood Extraction Kit. A note on this clone: The antigen it binds to is not known. No quality values exist for individual bases; no much larger clone is one base distant.

The rearranged chain carries TRBV5-1 and TRBJ1-1, with the D gene too uncertain to name. The clonotype comes from a woman in her thirties or forties in good health and CMV-seropositive. Sequencing was done on a sample of PBMCs. The nucleotides are TGCGCCAGCAGCTTGGGTGGAGGTCTGAACACTGAAGCTTTCTTT. This encodes CASSLGGGLNTEAFF.